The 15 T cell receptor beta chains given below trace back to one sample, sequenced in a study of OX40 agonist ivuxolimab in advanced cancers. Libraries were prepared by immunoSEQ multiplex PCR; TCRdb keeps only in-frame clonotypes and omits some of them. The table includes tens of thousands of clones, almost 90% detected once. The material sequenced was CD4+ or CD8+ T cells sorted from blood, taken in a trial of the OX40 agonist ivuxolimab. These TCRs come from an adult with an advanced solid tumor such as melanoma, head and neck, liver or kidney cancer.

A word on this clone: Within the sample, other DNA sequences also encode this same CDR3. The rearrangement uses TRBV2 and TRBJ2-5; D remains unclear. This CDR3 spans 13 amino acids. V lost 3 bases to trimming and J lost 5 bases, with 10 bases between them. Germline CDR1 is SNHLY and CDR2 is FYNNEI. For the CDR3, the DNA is TGTGCCAGCAGTGAGGGCCTCCGGGAGACCCAGTACTTC. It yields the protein CASSEGLRETQYF. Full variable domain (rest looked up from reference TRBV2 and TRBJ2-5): EPEVTQTPSHQVTQMGQEVILRCVPISNHLYFYWYRQILGQKVEFLVSFYNNEISEKSEIFDDQFSVERPDGSNFTLKIRSTKLEDSAMYFCASSEGLRETQYFGPGTRLLVL.

CDR3 sequence: CASSYRRLYVLTF. The CDR3 DNA reads as TGTGCCAGCAGTTACCGGCGTCTCTACGTCCTGACTTTC. This rearrangement joins TRBV6-5 to TRBJ2-6, with D unresolved. Trimming took 2 bases from V and 11 from J, leaving 10 bases between them. Looked up from germline, CDR1 is MNHEY and CDR2 is SVGAGI. The CDR3 extends over 13 amino acids.

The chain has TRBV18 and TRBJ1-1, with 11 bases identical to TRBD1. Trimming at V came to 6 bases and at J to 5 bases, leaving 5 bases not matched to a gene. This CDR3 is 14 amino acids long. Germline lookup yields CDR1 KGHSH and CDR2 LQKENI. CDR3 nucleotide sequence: TGTGCCAGCTCGCAGGGACAGGGGGGGACTGAAGCTTTCTTT. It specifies CASSQGQGGTEAFF.

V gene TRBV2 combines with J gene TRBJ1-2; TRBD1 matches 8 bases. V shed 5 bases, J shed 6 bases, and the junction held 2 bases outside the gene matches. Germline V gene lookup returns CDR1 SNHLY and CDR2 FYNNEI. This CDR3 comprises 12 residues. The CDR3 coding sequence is TGTGCCAGCAGTACGACAGGGGATGGCTACACCTTC. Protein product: CASSTTGDGYTF.

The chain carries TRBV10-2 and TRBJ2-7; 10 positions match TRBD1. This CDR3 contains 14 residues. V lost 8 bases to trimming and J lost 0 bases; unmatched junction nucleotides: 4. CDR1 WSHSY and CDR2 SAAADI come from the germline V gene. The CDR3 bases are TGCGCCAGCGGGGACAGGGGACTCTCCTACGAGCAGTACTTC. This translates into CASGDRGLSYEQYF.

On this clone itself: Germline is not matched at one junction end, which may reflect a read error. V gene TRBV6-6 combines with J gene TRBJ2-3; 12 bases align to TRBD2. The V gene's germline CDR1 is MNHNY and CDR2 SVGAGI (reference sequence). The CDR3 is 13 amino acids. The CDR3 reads CASSSPGLAGANF. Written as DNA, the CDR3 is TGTGCCAGCAGTTCCCCGGGACTAGCGGGCGCTAATTTT.

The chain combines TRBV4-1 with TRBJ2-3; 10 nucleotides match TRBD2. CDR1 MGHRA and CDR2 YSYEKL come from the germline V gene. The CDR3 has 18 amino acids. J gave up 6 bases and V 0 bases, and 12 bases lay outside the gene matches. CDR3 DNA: TGCGCCAGCAGCCAAGATGCCCCCGGAAGCGGGGGGGCCGATACGCAGTATTTT. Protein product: CASSQDAPGSGGADTQYF.

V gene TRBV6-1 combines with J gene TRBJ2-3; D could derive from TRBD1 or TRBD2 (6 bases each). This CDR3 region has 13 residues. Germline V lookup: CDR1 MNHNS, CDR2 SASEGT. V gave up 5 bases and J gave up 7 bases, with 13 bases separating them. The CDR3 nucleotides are TGTGCCAGCAGTAAGGGGGGTTCGTATACGCAGTATTTT. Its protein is CASSKGGSYTQYF.

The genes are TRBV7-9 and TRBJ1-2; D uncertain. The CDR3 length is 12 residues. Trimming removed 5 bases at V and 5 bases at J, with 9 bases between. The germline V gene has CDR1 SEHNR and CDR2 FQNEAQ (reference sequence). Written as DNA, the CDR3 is TGTGCCAGCAGCCCGACCTTGTATGGCTACACCTTC. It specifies CASSPTLYGYTF.

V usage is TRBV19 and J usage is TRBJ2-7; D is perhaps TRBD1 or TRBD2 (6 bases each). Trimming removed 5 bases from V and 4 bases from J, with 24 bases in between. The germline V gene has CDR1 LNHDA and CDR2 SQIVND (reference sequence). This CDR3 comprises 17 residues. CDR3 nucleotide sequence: TGTGCCAGTAGTCCCTCTGGGGGCGGGACTCTTACGTACGAGCAGTACTTC. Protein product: CASSPSGGGTLTYEQYF.

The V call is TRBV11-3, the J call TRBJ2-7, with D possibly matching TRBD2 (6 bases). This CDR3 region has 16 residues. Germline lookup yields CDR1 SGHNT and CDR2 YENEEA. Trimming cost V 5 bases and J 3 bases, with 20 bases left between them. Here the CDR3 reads CASSPGGGIERYEQYF. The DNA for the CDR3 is TGTGCCAGCAGCCCAGGAGGAGGGATTGAACGCTACGAGCAGTACTTC.

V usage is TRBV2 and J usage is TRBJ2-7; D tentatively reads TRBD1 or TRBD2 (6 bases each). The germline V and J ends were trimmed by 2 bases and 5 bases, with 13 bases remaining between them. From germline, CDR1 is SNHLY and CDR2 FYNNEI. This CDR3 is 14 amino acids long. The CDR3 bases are TGTGCCAGCAGTGAAAATCTTAGGGGGGACGAGCAGTACTTC. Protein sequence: CASSENLRGDEQYF. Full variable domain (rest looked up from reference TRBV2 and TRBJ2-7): EPEVTQTPSHQVTQMGQEVILRCVPISNHLYFYWYRQILGQKVEFLVSFYNNEISEKSEIFDDQFSVERPDGSNFTLKIRSTKLEDSAMYFCASSENLRGDEQYFGPGTRLTVT.

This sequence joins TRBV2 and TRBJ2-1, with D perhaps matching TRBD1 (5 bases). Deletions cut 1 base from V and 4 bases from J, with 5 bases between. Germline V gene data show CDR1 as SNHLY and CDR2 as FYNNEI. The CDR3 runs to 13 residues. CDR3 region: CASSEGQYNEQFF. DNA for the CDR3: TGTGCCAGCAGTGAAGGACAGTACAATGAGCAGTTCTTC.

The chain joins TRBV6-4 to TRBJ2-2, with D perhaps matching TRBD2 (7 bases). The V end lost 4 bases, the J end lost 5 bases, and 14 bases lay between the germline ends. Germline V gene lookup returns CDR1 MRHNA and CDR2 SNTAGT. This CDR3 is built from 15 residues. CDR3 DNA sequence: TGTGCCAGCAGTGCATCGGGGGGCCAAACCGGGGAGCTGTTTTTT. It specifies CASSASGGQTGELFF.

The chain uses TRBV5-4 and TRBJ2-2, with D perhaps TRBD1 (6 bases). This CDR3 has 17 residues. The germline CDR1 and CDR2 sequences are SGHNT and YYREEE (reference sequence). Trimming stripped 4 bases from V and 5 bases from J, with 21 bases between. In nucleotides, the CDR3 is TGTGCCAGCAGCGGCCGGACAGCCTTAAGGGCAACCGGGGAGCTGTTTTTT. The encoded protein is CASSGRTALRATGELFF.